This note documents a single TCR beta chain sequence. The ends were cut back, 8 bases at V and 1 base at J, with 8 bases in the middle. Looked up from germline, CDR1 is MNHEY and CDR2 is SVGAGI. The CDR3 totals 12 residues. Some clones are missing from TCRdb's copy, which holds only in-frame ones; the method was immunoSEQ multiplex PCR. The sample comprises tens of thousands of clones, 80% to 90% of which are singletons, and approximately 4% rests with the top ten. The data derive from a study of OX40 agonist ivuxolimab in advanced cancers. The source was CD4+ or CD8+ T cells sorted from blood, collected in a trial of the OX40 agonist ivuxolimab. The TCR was taken from an adult with an advanced solid tumor such as melanoma, head and neck, liver or kidney cancer. The chain recombines TRBV6-5 with TRBJ2-5; maybe TRBD2 (5 bases). The CDR3 region is CASATSQETQYF. For the CDR3, the DNA is TGTGCCAGCGCTACTAGCCAAGAGACCCAGTACTTC.